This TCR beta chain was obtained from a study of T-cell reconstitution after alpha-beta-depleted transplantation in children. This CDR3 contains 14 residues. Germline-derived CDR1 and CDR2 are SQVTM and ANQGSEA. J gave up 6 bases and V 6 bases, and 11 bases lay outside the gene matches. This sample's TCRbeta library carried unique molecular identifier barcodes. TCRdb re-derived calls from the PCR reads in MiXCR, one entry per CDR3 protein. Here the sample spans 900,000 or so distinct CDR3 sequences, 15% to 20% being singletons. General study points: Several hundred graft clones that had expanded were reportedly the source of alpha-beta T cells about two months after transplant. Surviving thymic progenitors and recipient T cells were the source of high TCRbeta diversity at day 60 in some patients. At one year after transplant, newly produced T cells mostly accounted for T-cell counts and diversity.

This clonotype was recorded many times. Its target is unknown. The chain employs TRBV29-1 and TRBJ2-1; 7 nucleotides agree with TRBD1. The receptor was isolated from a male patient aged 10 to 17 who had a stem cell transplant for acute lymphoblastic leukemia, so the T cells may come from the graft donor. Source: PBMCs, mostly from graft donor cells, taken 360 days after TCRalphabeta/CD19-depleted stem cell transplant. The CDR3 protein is CSVAVWDSFNEQFF. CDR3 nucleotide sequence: TGCAGCGTCGCCGTGTGGGACAGCTTCAATGAGCAGTTCTTC.